This T cell receptor (beta chain) was recorded in a study of blood T cells in healthy people across ages. Study-level results: The unknown donor CMV status may have confounded expanded clonotype changes.

Between the trimmed V and J ends, which lost 0 bases and 5 bases, there was a span of 13 bases. The CDR3 is 15 amino acids. Germline V gene data show CDR1 as MNHEY and CDR2 as SMNVEV (reference sequence). Through a sample-barcoded 5' primer and a J-beta primer mix, a second PCR was run for roughly 6 to 12 cycles. Each CDR3 protein gets one entry after TCRdb re-called the 5' RACE reads with MiXCR. Of 1,800,000 or so distinct CDR3 sequences listed, more than 35% are singletons. Donors ranged from roughly 6 to 95 years old and were healthy Caucasians in Russia. Every donor provided around 10 milliliters of peripheral blood. Total RNA amounts of at least 5 micrograms were extracted per sample. This clonotype was counted between two and nine times. As yet, its antigen is unknown.

Material: blood. The rearrangement links TRBV27 to TRBJ2-5; D ambiguous. The TCR originated in a human donor in good health. The CDR3 sequence: CASSLSWTPLETQYF. DNA of the CDR3: TGTGCCAGCAGTTTATCTTGGACCCCTCTCGAGACCCAGTACTTC.